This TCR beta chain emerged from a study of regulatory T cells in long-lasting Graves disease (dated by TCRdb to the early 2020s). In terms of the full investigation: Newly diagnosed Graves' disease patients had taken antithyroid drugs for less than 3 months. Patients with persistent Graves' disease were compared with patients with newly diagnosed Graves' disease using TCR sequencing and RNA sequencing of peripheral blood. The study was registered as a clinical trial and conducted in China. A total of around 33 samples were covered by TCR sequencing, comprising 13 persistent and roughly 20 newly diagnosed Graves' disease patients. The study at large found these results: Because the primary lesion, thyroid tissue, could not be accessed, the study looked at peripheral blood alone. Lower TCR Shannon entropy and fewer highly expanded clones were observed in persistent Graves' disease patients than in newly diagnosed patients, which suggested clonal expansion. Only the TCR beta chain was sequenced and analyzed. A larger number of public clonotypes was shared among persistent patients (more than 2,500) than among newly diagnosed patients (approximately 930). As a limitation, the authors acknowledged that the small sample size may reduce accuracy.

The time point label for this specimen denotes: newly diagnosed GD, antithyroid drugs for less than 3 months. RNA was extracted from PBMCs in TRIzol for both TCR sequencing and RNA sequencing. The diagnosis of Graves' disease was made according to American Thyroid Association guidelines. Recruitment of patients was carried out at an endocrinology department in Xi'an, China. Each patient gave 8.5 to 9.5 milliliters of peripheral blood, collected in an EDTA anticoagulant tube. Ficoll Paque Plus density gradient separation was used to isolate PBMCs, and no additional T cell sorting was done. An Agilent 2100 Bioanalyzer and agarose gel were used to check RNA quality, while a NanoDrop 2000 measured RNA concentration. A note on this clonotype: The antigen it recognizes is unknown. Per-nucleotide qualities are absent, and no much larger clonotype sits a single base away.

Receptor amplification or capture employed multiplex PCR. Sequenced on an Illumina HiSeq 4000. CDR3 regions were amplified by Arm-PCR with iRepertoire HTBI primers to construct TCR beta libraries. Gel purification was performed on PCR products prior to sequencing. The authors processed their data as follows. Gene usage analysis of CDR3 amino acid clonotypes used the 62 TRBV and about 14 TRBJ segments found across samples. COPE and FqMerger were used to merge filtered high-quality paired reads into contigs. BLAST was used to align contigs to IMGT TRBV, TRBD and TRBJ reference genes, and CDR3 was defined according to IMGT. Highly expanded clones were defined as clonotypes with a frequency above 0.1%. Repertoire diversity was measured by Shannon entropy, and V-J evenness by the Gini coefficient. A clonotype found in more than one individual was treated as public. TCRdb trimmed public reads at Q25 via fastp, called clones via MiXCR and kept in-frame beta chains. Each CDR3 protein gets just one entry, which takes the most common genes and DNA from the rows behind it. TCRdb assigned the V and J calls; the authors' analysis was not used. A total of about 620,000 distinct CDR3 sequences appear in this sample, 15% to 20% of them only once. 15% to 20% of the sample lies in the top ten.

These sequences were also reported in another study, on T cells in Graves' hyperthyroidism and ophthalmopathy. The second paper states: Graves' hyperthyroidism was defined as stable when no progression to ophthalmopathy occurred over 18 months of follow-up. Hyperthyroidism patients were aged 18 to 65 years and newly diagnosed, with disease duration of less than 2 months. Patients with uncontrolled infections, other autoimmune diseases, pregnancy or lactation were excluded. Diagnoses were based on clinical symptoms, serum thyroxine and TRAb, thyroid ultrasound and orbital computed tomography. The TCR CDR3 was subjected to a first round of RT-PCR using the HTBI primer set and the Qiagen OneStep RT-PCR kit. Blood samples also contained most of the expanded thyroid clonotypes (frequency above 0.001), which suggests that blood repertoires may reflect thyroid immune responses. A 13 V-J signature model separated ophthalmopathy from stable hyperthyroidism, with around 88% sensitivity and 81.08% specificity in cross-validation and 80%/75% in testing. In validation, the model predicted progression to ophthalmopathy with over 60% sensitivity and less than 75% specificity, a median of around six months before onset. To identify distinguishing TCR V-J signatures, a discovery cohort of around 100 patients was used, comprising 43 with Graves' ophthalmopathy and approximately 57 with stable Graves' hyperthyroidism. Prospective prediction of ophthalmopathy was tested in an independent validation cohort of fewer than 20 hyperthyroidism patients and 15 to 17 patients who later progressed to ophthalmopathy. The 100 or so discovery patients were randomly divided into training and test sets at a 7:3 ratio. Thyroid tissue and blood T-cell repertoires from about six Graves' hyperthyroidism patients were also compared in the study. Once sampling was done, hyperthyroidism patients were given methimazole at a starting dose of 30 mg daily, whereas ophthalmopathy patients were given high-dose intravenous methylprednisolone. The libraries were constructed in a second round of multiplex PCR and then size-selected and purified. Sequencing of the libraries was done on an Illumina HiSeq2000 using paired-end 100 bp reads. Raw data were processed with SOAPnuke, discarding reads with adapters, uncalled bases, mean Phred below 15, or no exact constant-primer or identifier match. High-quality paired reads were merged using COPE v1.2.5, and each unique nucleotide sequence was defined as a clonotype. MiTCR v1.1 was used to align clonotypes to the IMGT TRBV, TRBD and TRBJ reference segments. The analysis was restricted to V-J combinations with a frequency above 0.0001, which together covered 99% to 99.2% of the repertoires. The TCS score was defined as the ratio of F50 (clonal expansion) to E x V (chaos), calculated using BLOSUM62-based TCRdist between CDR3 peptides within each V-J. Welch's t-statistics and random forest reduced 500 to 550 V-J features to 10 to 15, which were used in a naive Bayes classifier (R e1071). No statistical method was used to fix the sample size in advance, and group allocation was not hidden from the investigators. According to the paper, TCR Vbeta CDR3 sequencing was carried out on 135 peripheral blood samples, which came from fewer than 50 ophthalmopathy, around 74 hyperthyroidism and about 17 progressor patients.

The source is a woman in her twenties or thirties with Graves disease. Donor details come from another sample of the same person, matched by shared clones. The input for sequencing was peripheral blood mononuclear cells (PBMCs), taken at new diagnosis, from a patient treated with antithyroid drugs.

The CDR3 region reads CASSQETTGLTEAFF. Here is the DNA: TGCGCCAGCAGCCAAGAGACAACAGGGCTCACTGAAGCTTTCTTT. In this chain, TRBV4-1 is recombined with TRBJ1-1, and possibly TRBD1, on 6 matching bases. Based on the germline V gene, the CDR1 and CDR2 sequences are MGHRA and YSYEKL. The CDR3 contains 15 residues, cysteine and phenylalanine counted. The sequence is cut down to CDR3 DNA, 45 bases in frame from base 1. The junction shows trimming of 0 bases on V and 4 bases on J, plus 12 bases between the germline ends.